The 26 T cell receptor beta chains in this list originate from one sample, sequenced in a study of cytomegalovirus exposure and HLA in healthy donors. The primer mix had 60 Vbeta and 13 Jbeta primers. Sequencing used immunoSEQ multiplex PCR; TCRdb keeps in-frame clones, though not all of them. The sample has about 250,000 clones; 80% are singletons. Sequenced input: PBMCs. These receptors were taken from a girl aged 2 to 9 in good health and CMV-seronegative.

This chain connects TRBV5-8 to TRBJ1-4; tentative D call: TRBD1 (6 bases). Per the germline V gene, CDR1 is SGHTS and CDR2 is YDEGEE. The CDR3 sequence is 16 residues long. Trimming stripped 3 bases from V and 8 bases from J, with 20 bases between. The CDR3: CASSSTPLNREEKLFF. The CDR3 nucleotides read TGTGCCAGCAGCTCGACCCCACTAAACAGGGAGGAAAAACTGTTTTTT.

The chain joins TRBV2 to TRBJ2-7; tentatively, D is TRBD2 (5 bases). This CDR3 comprises 12 residues. CDR1 and CDR2 (germline): SNHLY, FYNNEI. Trimming took 7 bases from V and 2 from J, leaving 9 bases between them. The CDR3 loop is CASKRSTYEQYF. CDR3 DNA: TGTGCCAGCAAGCGGTCCACCTACGAGCAGTACTTC.

V and J are TRBV5-1 and TRBJ1-1; D not certain. The CDR3 sequence is 14 residues long. The V and J ends lost 6 bases and 0 bases respectively, with 12 bases between them. The germline V gene has CDR1 SGHRS and CDR2 YFSETQ. The CDR3 region is CASKEGAMNTEAFF. The CDR3 DNA sequence: TGCGCCAGCAAAGAGGGTGCCATGAACACTGAAGCTTTCTTT. Filled out from reference TRBV5-1 and TRBJ1-1, the complete variable domain reads KAGVTQTPRYLIKTRGQQVTLSCSPISGHRSVSWYQQTPGQGLQFLFEYFSETQRNKGNFPGRFSGRQFSNSRSEMNVSTLELGDSALYLCASKEGAMNTEAFFGQGTRLTVV.

This clone was seen a single time. CDR3 DNA sequence: TGTGCCAGCAGTGGCGGCCAGGGGCTAGTTTCCTACAATGAGCAGTTCTTC. This codes for CASSGGQGLVSYNEQFF. The chain uses TRBV6-1 and TRBJ2-1, with D possibly matching TRBD1 (6 bases). CDR3 length: 17 amino acids. The germline CDR1 and CDR2 sequences are MNHNS and SASEGT. V lost 4 bases, J lost 1 base, and 17 bases lay in between.

The J gene is TRBJ1-6, the V gene TRBV6-6; 10 bases fit TRBD1. The CDR3 is made up of 15 amino acids. The germline V gene encodes CDR1 MNHNY and CDR2 SVGAGI (reference sequence). V shed 6 bases and J 5 bases; nucleotides not matched to a gene: 4. CDR3 protein: CASRSGTGDNSPLHF. The CDR3 DNA follows: TGTGCCAGCAGATCCGGGACAGGGGATAATTCACCCCTCCACTTT.

This chain uses TRBV5-8 with TRBJ2-4, with a weak D call TRBD1 (5 bases). From germline, CDR1 is SGHTS and CDR2 YDEGEE. The length of the CDR3 is 15 residues. Trimming took 0 bases from V and 0 from J, leaving 7 bases between them. CDR3 DNA: TGTGCCAGCAGCTTGGGGGGCCTAGCCAAAAACATTCAGTACTTC. This gives the protein CASSLGGLAKNIQYF.

The V and J genes are TRBV2 and TRBJ2-6; D uncertain. Germline CDR1 is SNHLY and CDR2 is FYNNEI. This CDR3 has 14 residues. The V gene lost 7 bases and the J gene lost 4 bases, with 11 bases spanning the gap. CDR3 sequence (DNA): TGTGCCAGCACTCACGTAACAGGGGCCAACGTCCTGACTTTC. It is translated as CASTHVTGANVLTF.

The chain couples TRBV5-5 to TRBJ1-2; 7 bases are shared with TRBD1. Trimming took 5 bases from V and 2 from J; bases not matched to a gene: 6. CDR1 and CDR2 from the germline V gene are SGHKS and YYEKEE (reference sequence). The CDR3 spans 14 residues. CDR3 region: CASRGGQENYGYTF. CDR3 DNA: TGTGCCAGCAGGGGCGGACAGGAAAACTATGGCTACACCTTC.

This clone was seen more than once but under ten times. This rearrangement joins TRBV7-2 to TRBJ2-3, with 11 bases matching TRBD1. The germline CDR1 and CDR2 sequences are SGHTA and FQGNSA. Trimming cost V 5 bases and J 1 base; bases outside gene matches: 11. The CDR3 loop spans 18 amino acids. CDR3 in amino acids: CASSPRDRGTFGTDTQYF. For the CDR3, the DNA is TGTGCCAGCAGCCCCCGGGACAGGGGGACTTTCGGCACAGATACGCAGTATTTT.

The chain couples TRBV27 to TRBJ2-1, with D possibly matching TRBD2 (5 bases). Germline V lookup: CDR1 MNHEY, CDR2 SMNVEV (reference sequence). The V end lost 5 bases, the J end lost 10 bases, and 18 bases lay between the germline ends. The CDR3 has 14 residues. CDR3 region: CASSATRTWAEQFF. Written as DNA, the CDR3 is TGTGCCAGCAGTGCAACTAGAACCTGGGCCGAGCAGTTCTTC.

The J gene is TRBJ2-5, the V gene TRBV5-3; 7 bases align to TRBD2. TRBV5-3 is noted as an ORF with a role that remains uncertain. CDR3 length: 17 amino acids. The J segment lost 7 bases and the V segment lost 5 bases, leaving 20 bases of the junction unmatched. The CDR3 sequence: CARRPEPLAGKRRTQYF. As DNA, the CDR3 is TGTGCCAGAAGACCTGAGCCGTTAGCGGGTAAGAGAAGGACCCAGTACTTC.

V and J are TRBV11-2 and TRBJ2-7; 7 positions match TRBD2. With V trimmed by 0 bases and J by 5 bases, 4 bases remained unmatched. Germline CDR1 reads SGHAT; CDR2 reads FQNNGV. The CDR3 is made up of 14 amino acids. The chain's CDR3 is CASSLDWGGNEQYF. The CDR3 DNA sequence: TGTGCCAGCAGCTTAGATTGGGGAGGGAACGAGCAGTACTTC.

The chain recombines TRBV18 with TRBJ1-2; D is ambiguous. This CDR3 is built from 13 residues. V was clipped by 2 bases and J by 7 bases, with 11 bases between them. Germline V lookup: CDR1 KGHSH, CDR2 LQKENI. The CDR3 DNA reads TGTGCCAGCTCACCATCGATGCCGGGTGGCTACACCTTC. Protein: CASSPSMPGGYTF.

The CDR3: CASSLATSGPYEQYF. The CDR3 region has the DNA TGTGCCAGCAGCTTAGCCACTAGCGGGCCCTACGAGCAGTACTTC. The rearrangement uses TRBV13 and TRBJ2-7; 9 nucleotides align to TRBD2. Germline trimming cut 1 base from V and 2 bases from J; bases unmatched to any gene: 3. CDR1 is PRHDT and CDR2 is FYEKMQ in the germline V gene (reference sequence). CDR3 size: 15 residues.

The chain links TRBV9 to TRBJ1-2, with D unresolved. The CDR3 has 15 amino acids. Germline V gene sequence: CDR1 SGDLS, CDR2 YYNGEE. Trimming took off 4 bases at V and 0 bases at J, with 13 bases between the two ends. Written as DNA, the CDR3 is TGTGCCAGCAGCTTACCGAGGCGTACTAACTATGGCTACACCTTC. Its protein is CASSLPRRTNYGYTF.

The chain joins TRBV28 to TRBJ2-5, with TRBD2 matching over 7 bases. The CDR3 is made up of 15 amino acids. The V gene end was trimmed by 2 bases and the J gene end by 3 bases; junction bases not matched to a gene: 6. The germline V gene encodes CDR1 MDHEN and CDR2 SYDVKM. The CDR3 sequence is CASSLAGVTEETQYF. CDR3 nucleotides: TGTGCCAGCAGTTTAGCGGGGGTAACGGAAGAGACCCAGTACTTC.

This chain uses TRBV18 with TRBJ1-3, with 7 nucleotides matching TRBD1. Looked up from germline, CDR1 is KGHSH and CDR2 is LQKENI. The CDR3 contains 13 residues. V dropped 5 bases and J dropped 2; count of bases not matched to a gene: 0. CDR3 bases: TGTGCCAGCTCAGACAGGGCTGGAAACACCATATATTTT. The encoded protein is CASSDRAGNTIYF.

A single count supports this clone. The chain is built from TRBV2 and TRBJ2-5; D possibly corresponds to TRBD2 (5 bases). V was clipped by 10 bases and J by 2 bases, with 11 bases between them. Germline V gives CDR1 SNHLY, CDR2 FYNNEI. This CDR3 is built from 12 residues. The CDR3 DNA sequence: TGTGCCAAAGGACTTTATCAAGAGACCCAGTACTTC. Amino acid sequence: CAKGLYQETQYF.

This chain joins TRBV18 and TRBJ1-2; D gene ambiguous. V gave up 2 bases and J gave up 4 bases, with 14 bases separating them. Germline lookup yields CDR1 KGHSH and CDR2 LQKENI. The CDR3 spans 15 residues. As DNA, the CDR3 is TGTGCCAGCTCACCAGAGGCGGGCTCGGTCTATGGCTACACCTTC. This gives the protein CASSPEAGSVYGYTF.

The chain joins TRBV2 to TRBJ2-7, with 11 bases identical to TRBD2. Germline V gives CDR1 SNHLY, CDR2 FYNNEI. Trimming removed 7 bases from V and 3 bases from J; junction bases left unmatched: 8. The CDR3 extends over 15 amino acids. CDR3 nucleotides: TGTGCCAGCACCTTACCGGGACTAGCGGTCTACGAGCAGTACTTC. Amino acids: CASTLPGLAVYEQYF. Together with reference TRBV2 and TRBJ2-7, the CDR3 gives the full variable domain: EPEVTQTPSHQVTQMGQEVILRCVPISNHLYFYWYRQILGQKVEFLVSFYNNEISEKSEIFDDQFSVERPDGSNFTLKIRSTKLEDSAMYFCASTLPGLAVYEQYFGPGTRLTVT.

This chain uses TRBV6-6 with TRBJ1-1; 9 bases match TRBD1. Trimming at V came to 2 bases and at J to 6 bases, leaving 4 bases not matched to a gene. The CDR3 has 14 residues. Looked up from germline, CDR1 is MNHNY and CDR2 is SVGAGI (reference sequence). The CDR3 region has the DNA TGTGCCAGCAGTTACGGGACAGGGATTTCTGAAGCTTTCTTT. This translates into CASSYGTGISEAFF.

The table lists this clone with a count of one. The chain is built from TRBV28 and TRBJ1-3, with a possible D match to TRBD1 (5 bases). Germline CDR1 reads MDHEN; CDR2 reads SYDVKM. The CDR3 contains 16 residues. V was clipped by 5 bases and J by 2 bases, with 16 bases between them. The CDR3 spells CASSTTGQGAGNTIYF. CDR3 DNA sequence: TGTGCCAGCAGTACCACCGGACAAGGGGCTGGAAACACCATATATTTT.

A note on this clone: Within the sample, other DNA sequences also encode this same CDR3. The chain joins TRBV30 to TRBJ1-1; D remains ambiguous. Trimming shortened V by 2 bases and J by 1 base, and 8 bases separated the two germline ends. The CDR3 sequence is 13 residues long. Germline assignment: CDR1 GTSNPN and CDR2 SVGIG (reference sequence). This CDR3 reads CAWSLTANTEAFF. The CDR3 nucleotides read TGTGCCTGGAGTCTTACAGCGAACACTGAAGCTTTCTTT.

The chain links TRBV27 to TRBJ1-2, with 8 bases lining up with TRBD1. After removal of 6 bases from V and 5 bases from J, the junction contained 8 bases not matched to a gene. CDR3 size: 14 residues. Germline V CDR1 and CDR2: MNHEY, SMNVEV (reference sequence). The CDR3 reads CASRETGAKYGYTF. The CDR3 DNA sequence: TGTGCCAGCAGGGAGACAGGGGCGAAGTATGGCTACACCTTC.

The gene calls are TRBV10-3 and TRBJ1-2, with TRBD1 identical over 8 bases. The CDR3 length is 15 residues. V was pared by 2 bases and J by 8 bases, with 10 bases of the junction left unmatched. CDR1 and CDR2 (germline): ENHRY, SYGVKD. CDR3 protein: CAISERANRGYGYTF. In DNA, the CDR3 is TGTGCCATCAGTGAGAGGGCAAACAGGGGGTACGGCTACACCTTC.

V and J are TRBV5-4 and TRBJ2-4, with TRBD1 identical over 7 bases. V was pared by 5 bases and J by 7 bases, with 9 bases of the junction left unmatched. The CDR3 spans 14 residues. CDR1 is SGHNT and CDR2 is YYREEE in the germline V gene (reference sequence). CDR3 DNA sequence: TGTGCCAGCAGGGATGACAGGGTTGGGAACATTCAGTACTTC. This codes for CASRDDRVGNIQYF.